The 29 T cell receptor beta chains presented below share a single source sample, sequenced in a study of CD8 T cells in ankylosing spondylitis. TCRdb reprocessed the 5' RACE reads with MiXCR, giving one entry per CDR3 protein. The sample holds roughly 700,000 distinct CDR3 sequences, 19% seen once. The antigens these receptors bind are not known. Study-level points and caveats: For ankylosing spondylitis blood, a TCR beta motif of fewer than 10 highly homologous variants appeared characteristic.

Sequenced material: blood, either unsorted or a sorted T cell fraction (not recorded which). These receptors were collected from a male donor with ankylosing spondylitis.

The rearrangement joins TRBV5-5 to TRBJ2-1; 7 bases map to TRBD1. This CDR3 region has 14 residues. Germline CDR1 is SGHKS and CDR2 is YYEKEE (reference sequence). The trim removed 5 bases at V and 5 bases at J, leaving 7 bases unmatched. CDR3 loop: CASSSQGRHNEQFF. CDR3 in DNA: TGTGCCAGCAGTTCACAGGGGCGCCACAATGAGCAGTTCTTC. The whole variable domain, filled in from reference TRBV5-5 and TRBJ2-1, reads DAGVTQSPTHLIKTRGQQVTLRCSPISGHKSVSWYQQVLGQGPQFIFQYYEKEERGRGNFPDRFSARQFPNYSSELNVNALLLGDSALYLCASSSQGRHNEQFFGPGTRLTVL.

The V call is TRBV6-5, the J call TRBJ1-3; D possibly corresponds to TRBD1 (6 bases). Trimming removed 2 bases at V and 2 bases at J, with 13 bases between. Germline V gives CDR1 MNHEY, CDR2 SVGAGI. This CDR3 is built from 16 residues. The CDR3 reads CASSYTLRGTGNTIYF. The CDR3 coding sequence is TGTGCCAGCAGTTACACCCTCAGGGGTACTGGAAACACCATATATTTT.

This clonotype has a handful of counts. The CDR3 reads CASSVVGEPYNEQFF. CDR3 DNA sequence: TGTGCCAGCAGCGTAGTGGGGGAGCCCTACAATGAGCAGTTCTTC. This chain joins TRBV9 and TRBJ2-1; D possibly uses TRBD1 or TRBD2 (5 bases each). The ends were cut back, 0 bases at V and 2 bases at J, with 9 bases in the middle. Germline CDR1 and CDR2: SGDLS and YYNGEE. This CDR3 has 15 amino acids.

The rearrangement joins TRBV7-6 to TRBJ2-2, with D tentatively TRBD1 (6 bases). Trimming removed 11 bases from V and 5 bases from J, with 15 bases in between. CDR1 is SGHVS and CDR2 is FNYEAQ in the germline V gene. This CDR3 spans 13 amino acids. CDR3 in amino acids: CAAGPGTTGELFF. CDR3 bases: TGTGCCGCAGGGCCCGGGACAACCGGGGAGCTGTTTTTT.

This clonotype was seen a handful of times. DNA of the CDR3: TGTGCCAGCTCACCGACAACTAGCGGGAGGCCGCCCTACGAGCAGTACTTC. Translated: CASSPTTSGRPPYEQYF. The chain carries TRBV18 and TRBJ2-7, with TRBD2 matching over 12 bases. V trimming: 3 bases; J trimming: 2 bases; junction bases outside the gene matches: 8. The CDR3 runs 17 residues. CDR1 KGHSH and CDR2 LQKENI come from the germline V gene.

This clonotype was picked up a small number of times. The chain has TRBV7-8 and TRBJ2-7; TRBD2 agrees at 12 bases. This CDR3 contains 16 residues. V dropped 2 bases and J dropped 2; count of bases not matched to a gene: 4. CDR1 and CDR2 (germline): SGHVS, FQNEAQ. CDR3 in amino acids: CASSLLGLAGTYEQYF. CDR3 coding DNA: TGTGCCAGCAGCTTACTCGGACTAGCGGGAACCTACGAGCAGTACTTC.

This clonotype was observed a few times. For the CDR3, the DNA is TGTGCCAGCAGTTTGGGCGGGGACAACCACTACGAGCAGTACTTC. As protein: CASSLGGDNHYEQYF. The chain is built from TRBV27 and TRBJ2-7, with D perhaps given as TRBD1 or TRBD2 (6 bases each). The ends were cut back, 3 bases at V and 3 bases at J, with 15 bases in the middle. The CDR3 totals 15 residues. Germline CDR1 and CDR2: MNHEY and SMNVEV (reference sequence).

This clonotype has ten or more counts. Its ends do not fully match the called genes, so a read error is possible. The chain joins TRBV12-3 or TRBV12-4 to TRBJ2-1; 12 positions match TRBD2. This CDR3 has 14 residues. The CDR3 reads CASSLAGGPHEQFF. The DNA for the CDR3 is TGTGCCAGCAGTCTAGCGGGGGGGCCCCATGAGCAGTTCTTC.

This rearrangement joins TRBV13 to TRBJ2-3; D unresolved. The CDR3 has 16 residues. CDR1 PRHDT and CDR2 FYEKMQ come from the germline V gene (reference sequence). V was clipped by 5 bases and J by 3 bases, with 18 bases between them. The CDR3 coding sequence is TGTGCCAGCAGCCAAAGTGACTTTCTGGGTACAGATACGCAGTATTTT. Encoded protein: CASSQSDFLGTDTQYF.

Here the CDR3 reads CASSHPGTGSAEAFF. DNA for the CDR3: TGCGCCAGCAGCCATCCCGGGACAGGGAGCGCTGAAGCTTTCTTT. The gene calls are TRBV4-1 and TRBJ1-1; 9 bases are shared with TRBD1. This CDR3 is built from 15 residues. The J segment lost 6 bases and the V segment lost 3 bases, leaving 8 bases of the junction unmatched. Germline loops: CDR1 MGHRA, CDR2 YSYEKL.

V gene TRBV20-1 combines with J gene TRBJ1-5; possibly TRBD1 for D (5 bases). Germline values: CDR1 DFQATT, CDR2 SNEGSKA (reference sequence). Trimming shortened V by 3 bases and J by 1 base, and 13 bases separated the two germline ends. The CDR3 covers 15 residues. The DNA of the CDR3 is TGCAGTGCTAGCTCCAAGCGGGACAGCAATCAGCCCCAGCATTTT. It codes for CSASSKRDSNQPQHF.

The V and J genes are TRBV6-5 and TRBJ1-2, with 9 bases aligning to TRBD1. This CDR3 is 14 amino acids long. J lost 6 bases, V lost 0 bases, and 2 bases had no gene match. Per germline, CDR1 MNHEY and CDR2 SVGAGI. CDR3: CASSYSRTGDGYTF. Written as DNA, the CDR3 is TGTGCCAGCAGTTACTCCCGGACAGGGGATGGCTACACCTTC.

The CDR3 region is CATPALGDTGELFF. CDR3 sequence (DNA): TGTGCCACCCCGGCACTGGGGGACACCGGGGAGCTGTTTTTT. The rearrangement links TRBV6-1 to TRBJ2-2; possibly TRBD1 or TRBD2 for D (5 bases each). The CDR3 has 14 residues. V was cut by 10 bases and J by 3 bases, with 15 bases left in between. In germline, CDR1 is MNHNS, CDR2 SASEGT.

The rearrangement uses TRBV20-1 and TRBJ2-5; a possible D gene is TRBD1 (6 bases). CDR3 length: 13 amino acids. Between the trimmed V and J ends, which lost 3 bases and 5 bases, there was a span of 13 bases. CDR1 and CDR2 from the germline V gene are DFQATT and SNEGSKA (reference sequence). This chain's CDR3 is CSARVGARETQYF. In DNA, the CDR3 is TGCAGTGCTAGGGTGGGGGCCAGGGAGACCCAGTACTTC.

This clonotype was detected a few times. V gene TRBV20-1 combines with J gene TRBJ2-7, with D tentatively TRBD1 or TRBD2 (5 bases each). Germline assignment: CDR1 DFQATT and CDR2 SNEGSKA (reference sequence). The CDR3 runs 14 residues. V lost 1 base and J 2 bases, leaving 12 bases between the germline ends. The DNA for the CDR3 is TGCAGTGCTAGAGGCGGCAGGGAGCCCTACGAGCAGTACTTC. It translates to CSARGGREPYEQYF.

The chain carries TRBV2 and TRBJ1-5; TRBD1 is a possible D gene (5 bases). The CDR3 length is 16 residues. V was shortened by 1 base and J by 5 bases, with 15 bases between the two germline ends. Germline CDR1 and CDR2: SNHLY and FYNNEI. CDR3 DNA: TGTGCCAGCAGTGAAGGCACGACAGAAGACGATCAGCCCCAGCATTTT. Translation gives CASSEGTTEDDQPQHF.

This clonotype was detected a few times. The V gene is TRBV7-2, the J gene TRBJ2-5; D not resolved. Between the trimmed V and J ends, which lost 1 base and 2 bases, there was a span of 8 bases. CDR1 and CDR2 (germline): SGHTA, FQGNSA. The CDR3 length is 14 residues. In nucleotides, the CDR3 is TGTGCCAGCAGCTTAGAAGCGTATCAAGAGACCCAGTACTTC. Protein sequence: CASSLEAYQETQYF.

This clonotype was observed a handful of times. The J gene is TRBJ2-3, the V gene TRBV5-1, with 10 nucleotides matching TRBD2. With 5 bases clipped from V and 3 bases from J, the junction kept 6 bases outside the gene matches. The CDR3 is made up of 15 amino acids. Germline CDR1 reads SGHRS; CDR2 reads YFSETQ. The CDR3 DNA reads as TGCGCCAGCAGAGCCGGGACTAGCGAGACAGATACGCAGTATTTT. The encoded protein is CASRAGTSETDTQYF.

DNA of the CDR3: TGTGCCAGCACCCCTGCGACTAGCTCCTACAATGAGCAGTTCTTC. It codes for CASTPATSSYNEQFF. The chain has TRBV6-1 and TRBJ2-1, with D perhaps TRBD2 (6 bases). Germline CDR1 reads MNHNS; CDR2 reads SASEGT. Deletions cut 7 bases from V and 0 bases from J, with 13 bases between. This CDR3 comprises 15 residues.

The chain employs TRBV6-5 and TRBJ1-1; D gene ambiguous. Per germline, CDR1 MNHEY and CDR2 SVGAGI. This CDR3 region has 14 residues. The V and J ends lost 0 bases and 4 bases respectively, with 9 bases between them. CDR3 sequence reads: CASSYSTGSTEAFF. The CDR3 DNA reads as TGTGCCAGCAGTTACTCAACCGGGAGCACTGAAGCTTTCTTT.

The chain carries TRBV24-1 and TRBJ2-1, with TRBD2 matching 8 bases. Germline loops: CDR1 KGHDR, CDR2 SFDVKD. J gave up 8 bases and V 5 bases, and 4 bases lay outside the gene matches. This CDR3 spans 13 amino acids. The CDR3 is CATSVPGGHEQFF. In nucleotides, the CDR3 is TGTGCCACCAGTGTCCCGGGAGGGCATGAGCAGTTCTTC.

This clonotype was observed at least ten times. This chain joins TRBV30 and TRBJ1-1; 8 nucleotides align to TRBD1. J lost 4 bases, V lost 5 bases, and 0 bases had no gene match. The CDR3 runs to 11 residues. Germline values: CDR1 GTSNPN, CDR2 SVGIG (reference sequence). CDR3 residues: CAWGQGTEAFF. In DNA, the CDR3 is TGTGCCTGGGGACAGGGCACTGAAGCTTTCTTT.

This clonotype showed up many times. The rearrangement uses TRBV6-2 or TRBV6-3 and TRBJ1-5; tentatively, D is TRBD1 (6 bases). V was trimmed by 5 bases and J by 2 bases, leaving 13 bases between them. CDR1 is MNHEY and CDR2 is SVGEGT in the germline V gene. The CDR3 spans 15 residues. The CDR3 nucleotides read TGTGCCAGCAGTAACCACAGGGCCGGCAATCAGCCCCAGCATTTT. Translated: CASSNHRAGNQPQHF.

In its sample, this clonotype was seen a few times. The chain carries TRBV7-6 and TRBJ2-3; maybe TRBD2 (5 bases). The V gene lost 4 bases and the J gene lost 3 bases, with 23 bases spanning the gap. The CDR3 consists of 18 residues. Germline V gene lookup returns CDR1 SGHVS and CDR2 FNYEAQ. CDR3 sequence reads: CASSSPRGESGITDTQYF. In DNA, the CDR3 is TGTGCCAGCAGCTCCCCTCGGGGAGAATCGGGCATAACAGATACGCAGTATTTT.

This CDR3 is CASSPQPAETQYF. CDR3 in DNA: TGTGCCAGCTCACCCCAGCCGGCGGAGACCCAGTACTTC. This rearrangement joins TRBV18 to TRBJ2-5; no clear D gene. V was trimmed by 3 bases and J by 5 bases, leaving 10 bases between them. The CDR3 covers 13 residues. CDR1 and CDR2 (germline): KGHSH, LQKENI.

In DNA form, the CDR3 reads TGTGCCACCAGTGATTTGCCAGTAGTGGCGGGGGGAATAAACACCGGGGAGCTGTTTTTT. Its protein product is CATSDLPVVAGGINTGELFF. The chain employs TRBV24-1 and TRBJ2-2; 8 nucleotides align to TRBD2. Germline V CDR1 and CDR2: KGHDR, SFDVKD. The CDR3 runs 20 residues. After removal of 0 bases from V and 2 bases from J, the junction contained 13 bases not matched to a gene.

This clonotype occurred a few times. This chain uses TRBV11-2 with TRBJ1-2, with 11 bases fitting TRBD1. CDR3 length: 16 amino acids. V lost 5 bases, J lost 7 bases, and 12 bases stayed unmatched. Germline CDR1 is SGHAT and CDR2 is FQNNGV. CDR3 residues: CASSVGRDRGRSGYTF. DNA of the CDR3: TGTGCCAGCAGCGTAGGACGGGACAGGGGGAGGTCTGGCTACACCTTC. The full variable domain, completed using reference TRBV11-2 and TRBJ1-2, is EAGVAQSPRYKIIEKRQSVAFWCNPISGHATLYWYQQILGQGPKLLIQFQNNGVVDDSQLPKDRFSAERLKGVDSTLKIQPAKLEDSAVYLCASSVGRDRGRSGYTFGSGTRLTVV.

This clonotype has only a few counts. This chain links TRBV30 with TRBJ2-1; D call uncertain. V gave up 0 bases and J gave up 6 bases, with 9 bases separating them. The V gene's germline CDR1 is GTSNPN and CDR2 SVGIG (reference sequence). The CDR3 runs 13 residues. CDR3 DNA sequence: TGTGCCTGGAGTGTAGCCCTGTTCAATGAGCAGTTCTTC. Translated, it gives CAWSVALFNEQFF. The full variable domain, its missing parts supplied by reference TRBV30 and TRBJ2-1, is SQTIHQWPATLVQPVGSPLSLECTVEGTSNPNLYWYRQAAGRGLQLLFYSVGIGQISSEVPQNLSASRPQDRQFILSSKKLLLSDSGFYLCAWSVALFNEQFFGPGTRLTVL.

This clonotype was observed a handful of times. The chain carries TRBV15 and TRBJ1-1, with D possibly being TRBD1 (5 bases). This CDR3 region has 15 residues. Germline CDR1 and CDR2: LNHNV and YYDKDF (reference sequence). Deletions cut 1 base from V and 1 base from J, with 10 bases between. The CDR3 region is CATSRGDRKNTEAFF. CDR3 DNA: TGTGCCACCAGCAGAGGAGACAGAAAGAACACTGAAGCTTTCTTT.